This TCR beta chain derives from a study of T-cell memory formation after mild COVID-19. Study background: Across donors, TCR clusters were largely donor specific. Study outcomes and limitations: The finding that pre-infection memory included some responding clones suggested that cross-reactive memory joined. CD4+ bias marked clones expanding day 15 to 37, unlike balanced contracting clones.

This clonotype showed up many times. Its antigen is undetermined. TCRdb reprocessed the 5' RACE reads via MiXCR and lists one record per CDR3 protein. The sample lists a few hundred thousand distinct CDR3 sequences; roughly a tenth were seen once. The CDR3 has 15 amino acids. The V and J ends lost 3 bases and 3 bases respectively, with 9 bases between them. Germline CDR1 is MDHEN and CDR2 is SYDVKM. The TCR sequence derives from a man between 18 and 29 years old who had mild COVID-19 (a few samples of this study predate the infection). Cell type and time point are not known. V usage is TRBV28 and J usage is TRBJ2-6; perhaps TRBD1 as D (6 bases). The sequenced material came from PBMCs or a T cell subset sorted from them (not recorded which). The DNA for the CDR3 is TGTGCCAGCAGTTTGCAGGGGAGTGGGGCCAACGTCCTGACTTTC. Residues: CASSLQGSGANVLTF.